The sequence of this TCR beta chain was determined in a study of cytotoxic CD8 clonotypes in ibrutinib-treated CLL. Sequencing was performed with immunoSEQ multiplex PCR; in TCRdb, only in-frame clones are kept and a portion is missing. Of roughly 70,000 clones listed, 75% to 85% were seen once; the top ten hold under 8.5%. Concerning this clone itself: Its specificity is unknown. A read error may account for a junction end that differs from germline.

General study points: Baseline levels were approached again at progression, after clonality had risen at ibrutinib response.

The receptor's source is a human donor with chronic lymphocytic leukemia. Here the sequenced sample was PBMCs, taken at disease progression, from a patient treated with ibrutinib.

In DNA form, the CDR3 reads TGCGCCAGCAGATTGGGACAGCGACTGTTTTTT. Translation: CASRLGQRLFF. The V gene is TRBV5-1, the J gene TRBJ1-4; 7 positions match TRBD1. The V gene's germline CDR1 is SGHRS and CDR2 YFSETQ. This CDR3 is 11 amino acids long.